This T cell receptor beta chain was recorded in a study of control samples from healthy donors and cancer patients. Using immunoSEQ multiplex PCR, the repertoire was profiled, and TCRdb retains in-frame clones only, with some absent. The sample yields roughly 95,000 clones, 85% to 90% seen once. The sample consisted of blood. The clonotype was recovered from a man aged 30 to 39 in good health.

CDR3 sequence: CATSTGRRSYEQYF. The CDR3 region has the DNA TGTGCCACCAGTACGGGACGGCGCTCCTACGAGCAGTACTTC. The gene calls are TRBV24-1 and TRBJ2-7, with D tentatively TRBD1 or TRBD2 (5 bases each). Per the germline V gene, CDR1 is KGHDR and CDR2 is SFDVKD. Trimming shortened V by 6 bases and J by 0 bases, and 11 bases separated the two germline ends. The CDR3 is made up of 14 amino acids.